These 11 T cell receptor beta chains share one sample of origin, sequenced in a study of T cell responses to AZD1222 COVID-19 vaccine. Assay used: immunoSEQ multiplex PCR; TCRdb lists only in-frame clones, some missing. The repertoire holds about 110,000 clones, with about 92% as singletons. Sequenced here: peripheral blood, sampled on day 0 of AZD1222 vaccination. The receptor set was obtained from an adult in good health.

The rearrangement uses TRBV19 and TRBJ1-6; D is undetermined. Deletions cut 5 bases from V and 7 bases from J, with 18 bases between. This CDR3 has 16 amino acids. Germline V gene data show CDR1 as LNHDA and CDR2 as SQIVND (reference sequence). The CDR3 DNA reads as TGTGCCAGTAGTCCCTACGTCTACCAGACAAATTCACCCCTCCACTTT. It encodes CASSPYVYQTNSPLHF.

The J gene is TRBJ1-3, the V gene TRBV18; no firm D call. The CDR3 runs to 14 residues. The germline CDR1 and CDR2 sequences are KGHSH and LQKENI. V lost 3 bases and J 1 base, leaving 7 bases between the germline ends. CDR3 in DNA: TGTGCCAGCTCACCGTTGGGTTCTGGAAACACCATATATTTT. It codes for CASSPLGSGNTIYF.

The chain links TRBV6-1 to TRBJ2-7; possibly TRBD1 for D (6 bases). The V gene lost 2 bases and the J gene lost 0 bases, with 8 bases spanning the gap. The CDR3 extends over 14 amino acids. From germline, CDR1 is MNHNS and CDR2 SASEGT. For the CDR3, the DNA is TGTGCCAGCAGTGAACAGGGGAGCTCCTACGAGCAGTACTTC. It codes for CASSEQGSSYEQYF.

The chain combines TRBV6-2 or TRBV6-3 with TRBJ1-4, with a weak D call TRBD1 (6 bases). This CDR3 contains 15 residues. Looked up from germline, CDR1 is MNHEY and CDR2 is SVGEGT. Trimming left V 4 bases short and J 1 base short, with 10 bases between. The CDR3 region is CASSFGGRTNEKLFF. In nucleotides, the CDR3 is TGTGCCAGCAGTTTCGGGGGGCGAACTAATGAAAAACTGTTTTTT.

This clone has just one count. The chain uses TRBV11-3 and TRBJ2-7; a possible D gene is TRBD1 (6 bases). Between the trimmed V and J ends, which lost 1 base and 2 bases, there was a span of 12 bases. Germline CDR1 SGHNT, CDR2 YENEEA. The CDR3 is made up of 15 amino acids. The CDR3 reads CASSLVNRAPYEQYF. CDR3 in DNA: TGTGCCAGCAGCTTAGTTAACAGGGCCCCCTACGAGCAGTACTTC.

The chain links TRBV7-3 to TRBJ2-2; 11 bases are a match to TRBD2. V dropped 6 bases and J dropped 4; count of bases not matched to a gene: 4. The CDR3 is made up of 15 amino acids. The germline V gene has CDR1 SGHTA and CDR2 FQGTGA. The DNA for the CDR3 is TGTGCCAGCAGAAGTAGCGGGGGGGCCACCGGGGAGCTGTTTTTT. Residues: CASRSSGGATGELFF.

This chain uses TRBV30 with TRBJ1-2; no clear D. The CDR3 sequence is 12 residues long. CDR1 is GTSNPN and CDR2 is SVGIG in the germline V gene (reference sequence). Trimming pared 0 bases from V and 5 bases from J, leaving 7 bases between. CDR3 loop: CAWSVTRYGYTF. Written as DNA, the CDR3 is TGTGCCTGGAGTGTAACCCGATATGGCTACACCTTC.

This sequence joins TRBV4-3 and TRBJ1-4; D possibly corresponds to TRBD1 (6 bases). Looked up from germline, CDR1 is LGHNA and CDR2 is YSLEER. V was clipped by 1 base and J by 8 bases, with 14 bases between them. CDR3 length equals 15 residues. CDR3 protein: CASSQVGGKREKLFF. DNA for the CDR3: TGCGCCAGCAGCCAAGTAGGGGGAAAAAGGGAAAAACTGTTTTTT.

The chain links TRBV30 to TRBJ2-7, with D perhaps TRBD2 (5 bases). The germline V gene encodes CDR1 GTSNPN and CDR2 SVGIG (reference sequence). This CDR3 is built from 15 residues. Between the trimmed V and J ends, which lost 2 bases and 0 bases, there was a span of 14 bases. The CDR3 loop is CAWSRGLSSSYEQYF. In DNA form, the CDR3 reads TGTGCCTGGAGTCGCGGGCTGTCGAGCTCCTACGAGCAGTACTTC.

The J gene is TRBJ2-2, the V gene TRBV7-6, with D unclear. Trimming left V 1 base short and J 8 bases short, with 5 bases between. Germline-derived CDR1 and CDR2 are SGHVS and FNYEAQ. The CDR3 is 12 amino acids. The CDR3 sequence: CASSLVLGELFF. DNA for the CDR3: TGTGCCAGCAGCTTAGTACTGGGGGAGCTGTTTTTT.

This clone was seen only once. This chain connects TRBV2 to TRBJ2-5, with a weak D call TRBD2 (5 bases). V was cut by 3 bases and J by 5 bases, with 10 bases left in between. There are 13 residues in the CDR3. Germline V lookup: CDR1 SNHLY, CDR2 FYNNEI. The CDR3 sequence is CASSDGLAETQYF. CDR3 in DNA: TGTGCCAGCAGTGATGGGCTAGCTGAGACCCAGTACTTC.